This T cell receptor beta chain was sequenced in a study of post-analysis software for immune sequencing data. The library was made from cDNA and included unique molecular identifiers. A population of 1 to 10 million T cells gave rise to roughly 0.5 million cDNA molecules. TCRdb ran MiXCR on the PCR reads and lists one entry per CDR3 protein. The sample lists 150,000 to 200,000 distinct CDR3 sequences, around 36% occurring once. Sequenced here: blood, sampled after autologous hematopoietic stem cell transplantation. This receptor was obtained from a girl aged 5 to 17 with multiple sclerosis.

This chain's CDR3 is CASSSGAGGLGKAFF. The CDR3 nucleotides read TGTGCCAGCAGCTCGGGTGCGGGGGGATTAGGGAAAGCTTTCTTT. The V and J genes are TRBV13 and TRBJ1-1, with a tentative D call TRBD1 (5 bases). The germline CDR1 and CDR2 sequences are PRHDT and FYEKMQ (reference sequence). The CDR3 sequence is 15 residues long. The V and J ends lost 4 bases and 9 bases respectively, with 21 bases between them.